The 21 T cell receptor beta chains reported below all come from one sample, sequenced in a study of T cells in Graves' hyperthyroidism and ophthalmopathy. RNA transcripts served as the template for amplifying TCR beta CDR3 regions. During a first-round RT-PCR of the TCR CDR3, the HTBI primer set was used. TCRdb recomputed calls from the multiplex PCR reads with MiXCR, one row per CDR3 protein. The data contain some 720,000 distinct CDR3 sequences, about a sixth of them singletons. The specimen sequenced was blood. The source of these receptors is a man aged 18 to 35 with Graves' hyperthyroidism.

The chain uses TRBV18 and TRBJ2-2; no definite D call. V lost 3 bases to trimming and J lost 7 bases, with 18 bases between them. Germline V gene lookup returns CDR1 KGHSH and CDR2 LQKENI. The CDR3 totals 16 residues. The CDR3 loop is CASSPSGPRFGGELFF. The CDR3 region has the DNA TGTGCCAGCTCACCGAGTGGGCCGCGCTTTGGCGGGGAGCTGTTTTTT.

This clonotype was counted only a few times. This chain links TRBV20-1 with TRBJ1-1; TRBD1 matches 9 bases. The V and J ends lost 3 bases and 1 base, in that order; junction bases with no gene match: 9. The germline V gene has CDR1 DFQATT and CDR2 SNEGSKA (reference sequence). This CDR3 is built from 16 residues. The CDR3 spells CSASLLPGQGNTEAFF. CDR3 sequence (DNA): TGCAGTGCTAGTCTTTTACCGGGACAGGGGAACACTGAAGCTTTCTTT.

This clonotype was seen a few times. The J gene is TRBJ2-7, the V gene TRBV20-1; TRBD2 aligns across 9 bases. From germline, CDR1 is DFQATT and CDR2 SNEGSKA (reference sequence). CDR3 length equals 16 residues. Germline trimming cut 0 bases from V and 6 bases from J; bases unmatched to any gene: 12. CDR3 loop: CSARDPGRSGRIEQYF. The CDR3 DNA reads TGCAGTGCTAGAGATCCGGGTCGGAGCGGGAGGATCGAGCAGTACTTC.

To note about this clonotype: A much larger clone differs from this one at a single base, so this may be a read error. The chain uses TRBV6-5 and TRBJ2-7; TRBD2 matches at 8 bases. The V and J ends lost 0 bases and 7 bases, in that order; junction bases with no gene match: 8. CDR1 MNHEY and CDR2 SVGAGI come from the germline V gene. The CDR3 loop spans 15 amino acids. In DNA form, the CDR3 reads TGTGCCAGCAGTTACTCCCAGAGACTAGCGTGGGAGCAGTACTTC. Protein product: CASSYSQRLAWEQYF.

The CDR3 coding sequence is TGTGCCAGCACCGGACTAGCGGGAGTCTCCCTTTATGGGCGTGAGCAGTTCTTC. Translated, it gives CASTGLAGVSLYGREQFF. V and J are TRBV6-2 or TRBV6-3 and TRBJ2-1, with 13 bases that match TRBD2. The CDR3 is 18 residues long. The germline gives CDR1 MNHEY, CDR2 SVGEGT. The V segment lost 7 bases and the J segment 9 bases; nucleotides outside the gene matches: 18.

V gene TRBV20-1 combines with J gene TRBJ1-1; 7 nucleotides align to TRBD1. Germline trimming cut 0 bases from V and 6 bases from J; bases unmatched to any gene: 10. The CDR3 length is 15 residues. The germline V gene encodes CDR1 DFQATT and CDR2 SNEGSKA (reference sequence). The CDR3 here is CSARDFGRGFSEAFF. In DNA, the CDR3 is TGCAGTGCTAGAGATTTCGGCAGGGGGTTCTCTGAAGCTTTCTTT.

As regards this clonotype: A much larger clonotype is one base distant, so this may be a read error. V and J are TRBV15 and TRBJ1-1; TRBD1 matches at 7 bases. CDR1 and CDR2 from the germline V gene are LNHNV and YYDKDF (reference sequence). This CDR3 spans 16 amino acids. The CDR3 sequence is CTTSRHRGLRNTEAFF. The CDR3 DNA reads as TGTACCACCAGCAGGCACAGGGGTTTAAGGAACACTGAAGCTTTCTTT.

This clonotype was observed many times. CDR3 bases: TGTGCCAGCAGTTCCTCAGGGGGAGATAATGAAAAACTGTTTTTT. This encodes CASSSSGGDNEKLFF. The chain combines TRBV28 with TRBJ1-4; 7 bases are a match to TRBD1. The CDR3 has 15 residues. J was trimmed by 4 bases and V by 4 bases; bases with no gene match: 6. The germline V gene encodes CDR1 MDHEN and CDR2 SYDVKM.

The table lists this clonotype with many counts. The J gene is TRBJ1-5, the V gene TRBV12-3 or TRBV12-4, with D unresolved. V shed 2 bases and J shed 2 bases, with 16 bases lying between them. The CDR3 length is 17 residues. The CDR3 spells CASSLLAGRDGNQPQHF. CDR3 nucleotides: TGTGCCAGCAGTTTATTGGCAGGAAGGGATGGCAATCAGCCCCAGCATTTT.

Many counts were recorded for this clonotype. This chain links TRBV2 with TRBJ1-2, with D unclear. Between the trimmed V and J ends, which lost 2 bases and 1 base, there was a span of 11 bases. The germline gives CDR1 SNHLY, CDR2 FYNNEI. This CDR3 has 15 amino acids. The CDR3 spells CASSESYKFNYGYTF. Here the CDR3 DNA reads TGTGCCAGCAGTGAATCTTACAAATTTAACTATGGCTACACCTTC.

The chain carries TRBV7-9 and TRBJ2-1, with 9 bases lining up with TRBD2. V lost 6 bases to trimming and J lost 3 bases; unmatched junction nucleotides: 12. The CDR3 spans 17 residues. The germline gives CDR1 SEHNR, CDR2 FQNEAQ (reference sequence). CDR3 sequence (DNA): TGTGCCAGCAGGAAGCCATGGCTAGCGGGGATCTACAATGAGCAGTTCTTC. Encoded protein: CASRKPWLAGIYNEQFF.

This clonotype was picked up many times. The rearrangement uses TRBV27 and TRBJ2-1; no clear D. V lost 8 bases and J 2 bases, leaving 10 bases between the germline ends. The CDR3 consists of 13 residues. CDR1 is MNHEY, CDR2 SMNVEV, per germline (reference sequence). The CDR3 coding sequence is TGTGCCAGCTCCGCGTGGACCTACAATGAGCAGTTCTTC. Its protein is CASSAWTYNEQFF.

This clonotype was seen only a few times. The chain is built from TRBV29-1 and TRBJ2-1; perhaps TRBD2 as D (6 bases). CDR3 length equals 11 residues. V was pared by 3 bases and J by 9 bases, with 9 bases between. CDR1 is SQVTM and CDR2 is ANQGSEA in the germline V gene. As DNA, the CDR3 is TGCAGCGTTGATGGGGGAGGTGAGCAGTTCTTC. Protein product: CSVDGGGEQFF.

This clonotype has more than one count but fewer than ten. Here the CDR3 reads CASSLKQSGNEKLFF. CDR3 nucleotides: TGTGCCAGCAGTTTAAAACAGAGCGGTAATGAAAAACTGTTTTTT. The V gene is TRBV28, the J gene TRBJ1-4; D is unresolved. There are 15 residues in the CDR3. The V end lost 2 bases, the J end lost 4 bases, and 11 bases lay between the germline ends. In germline, CDR1 is MDHEN, CDR2 SYDVKM.

The chain joins TRBV6-1 to TRBJ2-1; D is unclear. This CDR3 contains 11 residues. The V and J ends lost 8 bases and 7 bases respectively, with 9 bases between them. Germline assignment: CDR1 MNHNS and CDR2 SASEGT. The CDR3 region is CASGPRNEQFF. As DNA, the CDR3 is TGTGCCAGCGGACCTAGGAATGAGCAGTTCTTC.

The chain recombines TRBV7-9 with TRBJ2-7; the match to TRBD1 covers 8 bases. After removal of 5 bases from V and 6 bases from J, the junction contained 12 bases not matched to a gene. From germline, CDR1 is SEHNR and CDR2 FQNEAQ (reference sequence). The CDR3 totals 15 residues. The CDR3 bases are TGTGCCAGCAGCCAAATCAGACAGGGGCTCGGCGAGCAGTACTTC. Translation gives CASSQIRQGLGEQYF. Variable domain in full (rest from reference TRBV7-9 and TRBJ2-7): DTGVSQNPRHKITKRGQNVTFRCDPISEHNRLYWYRQTLGQGPEFLTYFQNEAQLEKSRLLSDRFSAERPKGSFSTLEIQRTEQGDSAMYLCASSQIRQGLGEQYFGPGTRLTVT.

The V gene is TRBV2, the J gene TRBJ1-4; 9 nucleotides match TRBD1. V shed 5 bases and J 3 bases; nucleotides not matched to a gene: 10. The CDR3 is 17 amino acids. Germline V lookup: CDR1 SNHLY, CDR2 FYNNEI. Here the CDR3 reads CASSLTYGTGSNEKLFF. CDR3 DNA: TGTGCCAGCAGTCTTACCTACGGGACAGGGTCTAATGAAAAACTGTTTTTT.

This clonotype was seen only a few times. The V call is TRBV12-5, the J call TRBJ2-5; possibly TRBD1 for D (5 bases). The CDR3 covers 17 residues. V was shortened by 3 bases and J by 2 bases, with 19 bases between the two germline ends. CDR1 is LGHNT, CDR2 FRNRAP, per germline. CDR3 in amino acids: CASGLPQELPKQETQYF. CDR3 sequence (DNA): TGTGCTAGTGGTTTACCACAGGAACTACCCAAACAAGAGACCCAGTACTTC.

This clonotype appeared a few times. This chain uses TRBV11-2 with TRBJ2-7, with 9 bases matching TRBD2. Per the germline V gene, CDR1 is SGHAT and CDR2 is FQNNGV. The CDR3 sequence is 14 residues long. After removal of 6 bases from V and 4 bases from J, the junction contained 7 bases not matched to a gene. The CDR3 region is CASRGSGSLYEQYF. The DNA for the CDR3 is TGTGCCAGCAGGGGTAGCGGGAGTTTATACGAGCAGTACTTC.

The V call is TRBV9, the J call TRBJ1-2; 7 bases line up with TRBD1. The CDR3 runs 15 residues. Looked up from germline, CDR1 is SGDLS and CDR2 is YYNGEE. The V segment lost 3 bases and the J segment 8 bases; nucleotides outside the gene matches: 13. CDR3 residues: CASSASTEGAYGYTF. The CDR3 nucleotides read TGTGCCAGCAGCGCGAGCACGGAGGGGGCCTACGGCTACACCTTC.

This clonotype was counted ten times or more. One end of the junction varies from germline; a read error may be responsible. The chain has TRBV12-3 or TRBV12-4 and TRBJ2-7; 10 bases align to TRBD2. The CDR3 is 12 amino acids. The CDR3 spells CASSLAGVEQYF. CDR3 sequence (DNA): TGTGCCAGCAGTCTAGCGGGAGTCGAGCAGTACTTC.